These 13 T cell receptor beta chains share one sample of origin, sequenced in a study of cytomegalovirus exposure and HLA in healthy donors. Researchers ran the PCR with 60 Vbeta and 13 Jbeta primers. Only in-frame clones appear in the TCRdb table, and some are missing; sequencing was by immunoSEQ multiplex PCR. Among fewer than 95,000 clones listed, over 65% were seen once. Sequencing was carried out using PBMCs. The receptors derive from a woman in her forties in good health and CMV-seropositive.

The CDR3 nucleotides are TGTGCCTGGAGCCCCGGTTCGGGGAGCAATCAGCCCCAGCATTTT. Its translation: CAWSPGSGSNQPQHF. The chain links TRBV30 to TRBJ1-5, with D unclear. This CDR3 contains 15 residues. The germline gives CDR1 GTSNPN, CDR2 SVGIG (reference sequence). V lost 3 bases to trimming and J lost 1 base, with 13 bases between them.

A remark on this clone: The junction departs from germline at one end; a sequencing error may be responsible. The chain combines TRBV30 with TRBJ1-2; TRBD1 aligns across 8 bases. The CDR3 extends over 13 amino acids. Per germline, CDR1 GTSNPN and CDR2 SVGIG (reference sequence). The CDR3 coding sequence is TGTGACTGGAGTGCAGGGCCAGGGGGCCGCTACACCTTC. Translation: CDWSAGPGGRYTF.

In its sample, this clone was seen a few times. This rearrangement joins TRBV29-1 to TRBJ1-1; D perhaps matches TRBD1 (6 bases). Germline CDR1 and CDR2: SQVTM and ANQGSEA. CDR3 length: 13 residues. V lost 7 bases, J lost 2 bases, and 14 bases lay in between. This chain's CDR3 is CSGVGQKNTEAFF. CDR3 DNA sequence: TGCAGCGGTGTTGGACAGAAAAACACTGAAGCTTTCTTT.

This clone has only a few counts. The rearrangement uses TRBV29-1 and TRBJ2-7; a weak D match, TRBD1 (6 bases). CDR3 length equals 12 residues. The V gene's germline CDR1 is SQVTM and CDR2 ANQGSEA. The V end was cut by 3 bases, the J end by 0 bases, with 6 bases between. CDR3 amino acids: CSVETGSYEQYF. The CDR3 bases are TGCAGCGTTGAGACAGGCTCCTACGAGCAGTACTTC.

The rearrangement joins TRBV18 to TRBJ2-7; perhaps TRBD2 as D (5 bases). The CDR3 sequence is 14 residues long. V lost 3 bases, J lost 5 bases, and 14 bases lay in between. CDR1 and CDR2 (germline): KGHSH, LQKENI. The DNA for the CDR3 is TGTGCCAGCTCACCCCCTCGGGGTAGGGACGAGCAGTACTTC. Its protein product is CASSPPRGRDEQYF.

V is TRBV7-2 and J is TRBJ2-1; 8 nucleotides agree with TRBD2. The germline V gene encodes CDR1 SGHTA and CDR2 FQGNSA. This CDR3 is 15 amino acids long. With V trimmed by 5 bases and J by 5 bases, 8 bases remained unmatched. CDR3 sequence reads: CASSLSGNLNNEQFF. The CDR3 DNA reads TGTGCCAGCAGCCTTAGCGGGAATCTTAACAATGAGCAGTTCTTC. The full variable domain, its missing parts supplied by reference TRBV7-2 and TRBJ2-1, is GAGVSQSPSNKVTEKGKDVELRCDPISGHTALYWYRQSLGQGLEFLIYFQGNSAPDKSGLPSDRFSAERTGGSVSTLTIQRTQQEDSAVYLCASSLSGNLNNEQFFGPGTRLTVL.

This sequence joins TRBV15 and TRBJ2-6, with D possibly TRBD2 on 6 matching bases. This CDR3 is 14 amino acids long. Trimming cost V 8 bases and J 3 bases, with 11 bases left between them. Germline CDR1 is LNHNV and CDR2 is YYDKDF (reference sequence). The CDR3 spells CATGLGGGANVLTF. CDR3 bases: TGTGCCACCGGGTTGGGGGGTGGGGCCAACGTCCTGACTTTC.

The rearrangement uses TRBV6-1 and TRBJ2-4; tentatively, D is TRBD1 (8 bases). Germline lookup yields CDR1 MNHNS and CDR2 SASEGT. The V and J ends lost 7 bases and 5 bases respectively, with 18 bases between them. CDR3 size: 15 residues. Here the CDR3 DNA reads TGTGCCAGCACCTTCAGCGGGACAGGAGAAAACATTCAGTACTTC. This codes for CASTFSGTGENIQYF.

In DNA form, the CDR3 reads TGTGCCAGCAGCTCACAGGGTTATGGCTACACCTTC. This sequence encodes CASSSQGYGYTF. The chain couples TRBV7-8 to TRBJ1-2, with a tentative D call TRBD1 (6 bases). V was trimmed by 4 bases and J by 5 bases, leaving 8 bases between them. The germline V gene has CDR1 SGHVS and CDR2 FQNEAQ. CDR3 length: 12 residues.

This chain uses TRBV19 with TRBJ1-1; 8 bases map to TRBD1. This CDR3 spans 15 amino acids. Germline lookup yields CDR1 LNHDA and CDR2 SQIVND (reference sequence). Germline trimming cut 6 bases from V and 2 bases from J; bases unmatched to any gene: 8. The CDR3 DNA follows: TGTGCCAGTAGCCCCATGCAGGGGGCAAACACTGAAGCTTTCTTT. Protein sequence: CASSPMQGANTEAFF.

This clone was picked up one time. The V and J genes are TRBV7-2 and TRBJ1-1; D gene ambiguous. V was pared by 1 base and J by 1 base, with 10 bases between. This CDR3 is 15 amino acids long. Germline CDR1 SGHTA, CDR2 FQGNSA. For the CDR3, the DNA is TGTGCCAGCAGCTTAGAAATATACAGGAACACTGAAGCTTTCTTT. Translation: CASSLEIYRNTEAFF.

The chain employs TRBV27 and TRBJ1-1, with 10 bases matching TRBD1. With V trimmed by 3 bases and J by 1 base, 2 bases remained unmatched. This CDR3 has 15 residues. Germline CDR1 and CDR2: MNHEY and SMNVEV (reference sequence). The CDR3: CASSFGQGGNTEAFF. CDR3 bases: TGTGCCAGCAGTTTTGGACAGGGGGGGAACACTGAAGCTTTCTTT.

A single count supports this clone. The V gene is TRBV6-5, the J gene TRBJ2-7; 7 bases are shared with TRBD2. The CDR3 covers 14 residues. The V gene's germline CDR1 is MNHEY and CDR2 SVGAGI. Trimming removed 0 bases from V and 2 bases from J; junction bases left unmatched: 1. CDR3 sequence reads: CASSYSGGTYEQYF. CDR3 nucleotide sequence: TGTGCCAGCAGTTACTCGGGAGGGACCTACGAGCAGTACTTC.